These T cell receptor beta chains were read from a single sample in a study of cytomegalovirus exposure and HLA in healthy donors. Repertoires were generated with immunoSEQ multiplex PCR, while TCRdb's copy carries only in-frame clones and drops some. Of 50,000 or so clones in the sample, about 69% are singletons; the top ten hold approximately 30%. Sequenced sample: PBMCs. The receptors come from a man aged 40-55 years in good health and CMV-seropositive. Each CDR3 is given with its conserved first and last residue. Fields, in order: V gene, J gene, D gene, clone size, CDR3 protein, CDR3 DNA. A D gene is named only where the DNA matches it firmly. A row's size may be missing; if present it is once, few, many or a size class.

>TRBV7-3|TRBJ2-5|TRBD2|-
CASSPAGGAIETQYF
TGTGCCAGCAGCCCAGCCGGGGGGGCAATAGAGACCCAGTACTTC
>TRBV9|TRBJ2-2|-|-
CASSVGVGGDTGELFF
TGTGCCAGCAGCGTAGGGGTAGGGGGGGACACCGGGGAGCTGTTTTTT
>TRBV30|TRBJ2-2|-|-
CAWRGSTRGTGELFF
TGTGCCTGGAGAGGTTCGACTAGAGGCACCGGGGAGCTGTTTTTT
>TRBV9|TRBJ2-7|-|-
CASSVVVGDEQYF
TGTGCCAGCAGCGTAGTGGTAGGGGATGAGCAGTACTTC
>TRBV5-1|TRBJ2-3|TRBD1|-
CASSLETGGDTDTQYF
TGCGCCAGCAGCTTGGAAACAGGGGGAGACACAGATACGCAGTATTTT
>TRBV2|TRBJ1-1|-|-
CASGPGDGTEAFF
TGTGCCAGCGGTCCGGGGGATGGGACTGAAGCTTTCTTT
>TRBV2|TRBJ2-2|-|-
CASSERVNTGELFF
TGTGCCAGCAGTGAGAGGGTGAACACCGGGGAGCTGTTTTTT
>TRBV14|TRBJ1-1|-|few
CASSQGGLGAFF
TGTGCCAGCAGCCAAGGAGGCCTTGGAGCTTTCTTT
>TRBV2|TRBJ2-5|TRBD1|-
CASSRQGSWETQYF
TGTGCCAGCAGTCGACAGGGGAGTTGGGAGACCCAGTACTTC
>TRBV30|TRBJ2-5|TRBD2|-
CAWSAGSAAGEETQYF
TGTGCCTGGAGTGCGGGGTCCGCAGCGGGGGAAGAGACCCAGTACTTC
>TRBV7-9|TRBJ1-4|-|-
CASSLGDSAYATNEKLFF
TGTGCCAGCAGCTTGGGGGACTCAGCCTATGCAACTAATGAAAAACTGTTTTTT
>TRBV7-2|TRBJ1-1|-|-
CASSPSPDTEAFF
TGTGCCAGCAGTCCCTCCCCTGACACTGAAGCTTTCTTT
>TRBV10-3|TRBJ2-7|-|-
CAISESYPSSYEQYF
TGTGCCATCAGTGAGTCATATCCGAGCTCCTACGAGCAGTACTTC
>TRBV29-1|TRBJ2-7|-|-
CSVRSSGNYEQYF
TGCAGCGTCCGGTCATCCGGTAACTACGAGCAGTACTTC
>TRBV5-6|TRBJ2-1|TRBD2|-
CASSPNVAGWNEQFF
TGTGCCAGCAGCCCGAATGTAGCGGGGTGGAATGAGCAGTTCTTC
>TRBV7-8|TRBJ1-1|TRBD1|-
CASSLVGGSSTEAFF
TGTGCCAGCAGCTTAGTAGGGGGCTCGAGCACTGAAGCTTTCTTT
>TRBV5-6|TRBJ2-5|-|-
CASHSPGQETQYF
TGTGCCAGCCACTCCCCGGGCCAAGAGACCCAGTACTTC
>TRBV19|TRBJ2-7|-|-
CATNPAGTYEQYF
TGTGCCACCAACCCAGCAGGGACCTACGAGCAGTACTTC
>TRBV6-5|TRBJ1-3|-|few
CASSYQLGAGNTIYF
TGTGCCAGCAGTTACCAGTTAGGGGCTGGAAACACCATATATTTT
>TRBV6-1|TRBJ1-1|-|-
CASRSGPYDSGAFF
TGTGCCAGCCGATCCGGGCCCTACGATTCAGGGGCTTTCTTT
>TRBV18|TRBJ2-1|TRBD2|-
CASSPSSGEYNEQFF
TGTGCCAGCTCACCGTCTAGCGGGGAGTACAATGAGCAGTTCTTC
>TRBV7-2|TRBJ2-1|-|-
CASSLVPQGEQFF
TGTGCCAGCAGCTTAGTCCCCCAGGGTGAGCAGTTCTTC
>TRBV6-5|TRBJ1-1|TRBD1|-
CASSYRDRGLAEAFF
TGTGCCAGCAGTTACCGGGACAGGGGCCTTGCTGAAGCTTTCTTT
>TRBV29-1|TRBJ2-1|-|-
CSVEDQSVDEQFF
TGCAGCGTTGAAGATCAAAGCGTGGATGAGCAGTTCTTC
>TRBV5-1|TRBJ2-3|-|few
CASSLGTSTDTQYF
TGCGCCAGCAGCTTGGGCACTAGCACAGATACGCAGTATTTT
>TRBV2|TRBJ2-2|TRBD1|-
CASRSSGGLTGELFF
TGTGCCAGCAGGTCTTCAGGGGGCTTGACCGGGGAGCTGTTTTTT
>TRBV2|TRBJ2-5|TRBD1|few
CASTLQGAKRETQYF
TGTGCCAGCACCCTCCAGGGGGCGAAGAGGGAGACCCAGTACTTC
>TRBV30|TRBJ1-2|-|-
CAWSVPGLGLYGYTF
TGTGCCTGGAGTGTTCCGGGACTTGGGCTTTATGGCTACACCTTC
>TRBV5-8|TRBJ1-1|-|few
CASGPGDGTNTEAFF
TGTGCCAGCGGCCCGGGGGACGGCACGAACACTGAAGCTTTCTTT
>TRBV6-6|TRBJ1-3|-|-
CASSHRVSSGNTIYF
TGTGCCAGCAGTCACAGGGTTAGCTCTGGAAACACCATATATTTT
>TRBV2|TRBJ1-2|TRBD1|-
CASSEARQGGYGYTF
TGTGCCAGCAGTGAAGCTCGACAGGGTGGCTATGGCTACACCTTC
>TRBV30|TRBJ2-5|TRBD2|-
CAWRRDGGIQETQYF
TGTGCCTGGAGGAGGGACGGGGGGATACAAGAGACCCAGTACTTC
>TRBV2|TRBJ2-3|-|-
CASSAQGRSDTQYF
TGTGCCAGCAGTGCGCAGGGCAGATCAGATACGCAGTATTTT
>TRBV5-5|TRBJ2-3|-|few
CASKESYSTDTQYF
TGTGCCAGTAAGGAGTCCTACAGCACAGATACGCAGTATTTT
>TRBV6-5|TRBJ1-1|TRBD1|-
CASNPGQGGAFF
TGTGCCAGCAACCCGGGACAGGGGGGAGCTTTCTTT
>TRBV4-1|TRBJ2-5|-|once
CASSPTLPAGDSWQETQYF
TGCGCCAGCAGCCCCACCCTCCCGGCAGGGGATAGCTGGCAAGAGACCCAGTACTTC
>TRBV30|TRBJ1-1|-|once
CAWSVSRGTEAFF
TGTGCCTGGAGTGTCTCAAGAGGGACTGAAGCTTTCTTT
>TRBV5-6|TRBJ2-7|-|-
CASSQVRPHEQYF
TGTGCCAGCAGTCAAGTGAGGCCGCACGAGCAGTACTTC
>TRBV9|TRBJ2-7|TRBD2|-
CASSSVPSGGYEQYF
TGTGCCAGCAGTAGCGTACCTAGCGGGGGCTACGAGCAGTACTTC
>TRBV5-1|TRBJ1-1|-|-
CASSLAWRGADEAFF
TGCGCCAGCAGCTTGGCATGGCGGGGGGCGGATGAAGCTTTCTTT
>TRBV4-2|TRBJ2-1|TRBD2|-
CASSPLAGATSYNEQFF
TGTGCCAGCAGCCCTCTAGCGGGGGCTACCTCCTACAATGAGCAGTTCTTC
>TRBV2|TRBJ2-5|-|-
CASRLRLAFPQETQYF
TGTGCCAGCAGACTACGCCTAGCGTTTCCCCAAGAGACCCAGTACTTC